These 27 T cell receptor beta chains were sequenced from one sample in a study of cytomegalovirus exposure and HLA in healthy donors. PCR employed 60 Vbeta and 13 Jbeta primers. Sequencing used immunoSEQ multiplex PCR; TCRdb keeps in-frame clones, though not all of them. The sample has some 170,000 clones; roughly 85% are singletons. The specimen sequenced was PBMCs. All receptors come from a man aged 35 to 55 in good health and CMV-seropositive.

The chain recombines TRBV28 with TRBJ1-3; TRBD1 agrees at 9 bases. Unmatched junction bases numbered 3, after V lost 6 bases and J lost 3 bases. The CDR3 extends over 14 amino acids. The V gene's germline CDR1 is MDHEN and CDR2 SYDVKM. This CDR3 reads CASRGQGSGNTIYF. The CDR3 DNA reads TGTGCCAGCAGGGGACAGGGAAGTGGAAACACCATATATTTT.

J is TRBJ2-3 and V is TRBV19; 8 positions match TRBD1. There are 13 residues in the CDR3. Germline assignment: CDR1 LNHDA and CDR2 SQIVND (reference sequence). V gave up 6 bases and J gave up 4 bases; unmatched junction bases: 3. CDR3 region: CASSPGGADTQYF. The CDR3 bases are TGTGCCAGTAGCCCAGGGGGCGCAGATACGCAGTATTTT. The full variable domain, rest sourced from reference TRBV19 and TRBJ2-3, is DGGITQSPKYLFRKEGQNVTLSCEQNLNHDAMYWYRQDPGQGLRLIYYSQIVNDFQKGDIAEGYSVSREKKESFPLTVTSAQKNPTAFYLCASSPGGADTQYFGPGTRLTVL.

The chain recombines TRBV7-9 with TRBJ2-4; 8 bases line up with TRBD2. CDR3 length equals 15 residues. Trimming at V came to 6 bases and at J to 1 base, leaving 5 bases not matched to a gene. Germline CDR1 is SEHNR and CDR2 is FQNEAQ (reference sequence). The CDR3 here is CASSLRGGAKNIQYF. CDR3 DNA sequence: TGTGCCAGCAGTCTTCGGGGGGGGGCCAAAAACATTCAGTACTTC.

On this clone itself: The junction shows a germline mismatch at one end, possibly a read error. Other DNA sequences in this specimen translate into the identical CDR3. The chain has TRBV7-7 and TRBJ2-5; TRBD2 aligns across 9 bases. CDR3 length: 14 amino acids. Germline-derived CDR1 and CDR2 are SSHAT and FNYEAQ (reference sequence). DNA of the CDR3: TGTGCTAGCAGCCTAGCGGGACTGCAAGAGACCCAGTACTTC. Protein sequence: CASSLAGLQETQYF.

This chain links TRBV5-6 with TRBJ2-7; 10 nucleotides match TRBD2. V was pared by 4 bases and J by 3 bases, with 7 bases of the junction left unmatched. The germline gives CDR1 SGHDT, CDR2 YYEEEE. The CDR3 extends over 15 amino acids. The CDR3: CASSGEASGSYEQYF. CDR3 DNA sequence: TGTGCCAGCAGCGGAGAGGCTAGCGGGAGCTACGAGCAGTACTTC.

The chain links TRBV19 to TRBJ1-2, with 7 nucleotides matching TRBD1. V lost 0 bases to trimming and J lost 9 bases; unmatched junction nucleotides: 4. CDR1 LNHDA and CDR2 SQIVND come from the germline V gene (reference sequence). This CDR3 has 13 amino acids. CDR3 residues: CASSIDQGGSYTF. CDR3 DNA sequence: TGTGCCAGTAGTATAGATCAGGGGGGAAGCTACACCTTC.

The CDR3 region is CASSLDRAGELFF. The CDR3 nucleotides are TGTGCCAGCAGCCTAGACAGGGCCGGGGAGCTGTTTTTT. The chain joins TRBV6-4 to TRBJ2-2; the match to TRBD1 covers 7 bases. The germline gives CDR1 MRHNA, CDR2 SNTAGT. Unmatched junction bases numbered 4, after V lost 6 bases and J lost 6 bases. The CDR3 length is 13 residues.

V and J are TRBV5-6 and TRBJ2-3; the D is unclear. Trimming took off 7 bases at V and 5 bases at J, with 11 bases between the two ends. Germline CDR1 SGHDT, CDR2 YYEEEE. The CDR3 length is 12 residues. CDR3 in amino acids: CASGLERDTQYF. CDR3 nucleotide sequence: TGTGCCAGCGGTCTGGAGCGAGATACGCAGTATTTT.

The chain carries TRBV7-9 and TRBJ2-4; TRBD1 matches 7 bases. Trimming cost V 1 base and J 0 bases; bases outside gene matches: 3. There are 16 residues in the CDR3. Germline V gene data show CDR1 as SEHNR and CDR2 as FQNEAQ (reference sequence). The DNA of the CDR3 is TGTGCCAGCAGCTTAGGACAGGGTCTAGCCAAAAACATTCAGTACTTC. Protein sequence: CASSLGQGLAKNIQYF.

The chain carries TRBV19 and TRBJ1-4, with a tentative D call TRBD1 (6 bases). Trimming cost V 3 bases and J 5 bases, with 16 bases left between them. This CDR3 is built from 16 residues. The germline CDR1 and CDR2 sequences are LNHDA and SQIVND (reference sequence). The CDR3 reads CASSIDVGGLNEKLFF. Here the CDR3 DNA reads TGTGCCAGTAGTATTGATGTTGGGGGCCTGAATGAAAAACTGTTTTTT.

This clone has a single count. This CDR3 is CASSLEVQGYSYEQYF. The CDR3 DNA reads as TGTGCCAGCAGCTTGGAAGTCCAGGGGTACTCCTACGAGCAGTACTTC. J is TRBJ2-7 and V is TRBV5-5; tentatively, D is TRBD1 (6 bases). This CDR3 spans 16 amino acids. Trimming shortened V by 0 bases and J by 0 bases, and 13 bases separated the two germline ends. Germline CDR1 reads SGHKS; CDR2 reads YYEKEE (reference sequence).

V and J are TRBV6-6 and TRBJ2-7; perhaps TRBD1 as D (6 bases). CDR3 length: 16 amino acids. V was clipped by 0 bases and J by 4 bases, with 16 bases between them. Germline-derived CDR1 and CDR2 are MNHNY and SVGAGI (reference sequence). The CDR3 DNA sequence: TGTGCCAGCAGTTACTCGTTCCACAGGGCGTCTTACGAGCAGTACTTC. Translating it yields CASSYSFHRASYEQYF.

V is TRBV7-2 and J is TRBJ2-2, with 9 bases that match TRBD1. V dropped 7 bases and J dropped 5; count of bases not matched to a gene: 11. Germline V CDR1 and CDR2: SGHTA, FQGNSA. The CDR3 is 16 amino acids. The CDR3 reads CASTPPHGTGTGELFF. CDR3 DNA: TGTGCCAGCACGCCCCCGCACGGGACAGGGACCGGGGAGCTGTTTTTT.

This chain connects TRBV7-3 to TRBJ2-3; 7 bases are a match to TRBD1. Germline assignment: CDR1 SGHTA and CDR2 FQGTGA. This CDR3 region has 17 residues. J lost 6 bases, V lost 5 bases, and 17 bases had no gene match. CDR3 in DNA: TGTGCCAGCAGCCCTGGGACAGCGAGGGACAGTGTGGATACGCAGTATTTT. Amino acids: CASSPGTARDSVDTQYF.

The chain has TRBV19 and TRBJ2-1; 8 nucleotides agree with TRBD2. This CDR3 region has 14 residues. Germline loops: CDR1 LNHDA, CDR2 SQIVND (reference sequence). Losses at the gene ends were 9 bases for V and 4 bases for J; bases not matched to a gene: 8. The CDR3 DNA sequence: TGTGCCAGCCAAATGGTAGCGGGGTACAATGAGCAGTTCTTC. This gives the protein CASQMVAGYNEQFF.

This clone showed up just a few times. In DNA form, the CDR3 reads TGTGCCAGCTACGGGCTAGCGGGAAGGAATGAGCAGTTCTTC. It is translated as CASYGLAGRNEQFF. The chain carries TRBV27 and TRBJ2-1; TRBD2 agrees at 9 bases. Germline V lookup: CDR1 MNHEY, CDR2 SMNVEV (reference sequence). There are 14 residues in the CDR3. With 8 bases clipped from V and 7 bases from J, the junction kept 9 bases outside the gene matches.

This clone was recorded only once. This chain joins TRBV2 and TRBJ1-5, with D tentatively TRBD1 (6 bases). Trimming stripped 5 bases from V and 3 bases from J, with 23 bases between. CDR3 length: 18 amino acids. Germline V gene lookup returns CDR1 SNHLY and CDR2 FYNNEI. The DNA for the CDR3 is TGTGCCAGCAGTTTGTATGTTGGTGCAGGGGCCTACAATCAGCCCCAGCATTTT. Its protein is CASSLYVGAGAYNQPQHF.

The rearrangement uses TRBV5-4 and TRBJ1-5; 11 bases are a match to TRBD1. CDR3 length: 15 residues. V lost 4 bases and J lost 4; bases outside the gene matches: 4. The germline V gene encodes CDR1 SGHNT and CDR2 YYREEE (reference sequence). The DNA of the CDR3 is TGTGCCAGCAGCCCGGACAGGGGGCAAAATCAGCCCCAGCATTTT. Encoded protein: CASSPDRGQNQPQHF.

This clone has just a few counts. Other nucleotide sequences in the sample specify the same CDR3. V is TRBV28 and J is TRBJ2-1; 9 bases fit TRBD2. V dropped 6 bases and J dropped 4; count of bases not matched to a gene: 7. The germline V gene encodes CDR1 MDHEN and CDR2 SYDVKM. The CDR3 has 15 residues. CDR3 sequence reads: CASSPGLAGYNEQFF. DNA for the CDR3: TGTGCCAGCAGCCCCGGGCTAGCGGGGTACAATGAGCAGTTCTTC.

This clone was counted once. The rearrangement joins TRBV11-2 to TRBJ2-5; the D is unclear. CDR1 and CDR2 from the germline V gene are SGHAT and FQNNGV. With 1 base removed from V and 4 bases from J, the gap between germline ends came to 7 bases. The CDR3 totals 13 residues. The CDR3 DNA follows: TGTGCCAGCAGCTTAGGGCTAGTAGAGACCCAGTACTTC. Its protein product is CASSLGLVETQYF. Full variable domain (remainder filled in from reference TRBV11-2 and TRBJ2-5): EAGVAQSPRYKIIEKRQSVAFWCNPISGHATLYWYQQILGQGPKLLIQFQNNGVVDDSQLPKDRFSAERLKGVDSTLKIQPAKLEDSAVYLCASSLGLVETQYFGPGTRLLVL.

The gene calls are TRBV27 and TRBJ1-6; the match to TRBD1 covers 9 bases. Per germline, CDR1 MNHEY and CDR2 SMNVEV (reference sequence). J was trimmed by 7 bases and V by 5 bases; bases with no gene match: 3. The CDR3 length is 14 residues. CDR3 protein: CASSRTGENSPLHF. Written as DNA, the CDR3 is TGTGCCAGCAGTCGGACAGGGGAAAATTCACCCCTCCACTTT.

This chain uses TRBV5-1 with TRBJ1-5; 7 bases are a match to TRBD1. Per the germline V gene, CDR1 is SGHRS and CDR2 is YFSETQ. The CDR3 spans 14 residues. Trimming cost V 0 bases and J 8 bases; bases outside gene matches: 5. The CDR3 DNA sequence: TGCGCCAGCAGCTTGGGAGGGGGCAAGGAGCCCCAGCATTTT. Protein sequence: CASSLGGGKEPQHF.

This clone was recorded a few times. A read error may account for a junction end that differs from germline. The chain combines TRBV28 with TRBJ2-1, with D possibly matching TRBD2 (6 bases). Germline CDR1 reads MDHEN; CDR2 reads SYDVKM. This CDR3 has 14 residues. The CDR3 protein is CASTQMTSYSEQFF. Here the CDR3 DNA reads TGTGCCAGCACCCAGATGACTAGTTACAGTGAGCAGTTCTTC.

This clone was counted a single time. This chain uses TRBV5-1 with TRBJ2-3; D possibly corresponds to TRBD1 (5 bases). The CDR3 contains 15 residues. CDR1 is SGHRS and CDR2 is YFSETQ in the germline V gene. Deletions cut 0 bases from V and 0 bases from J, with 8 bases between. The CDR3 region has the DNA TGCGCCAGCAGCTTGGGACAGACTAGCACAGATACGCAGTATTTT. Translating gives CASSLGQTSTDTQYF.

This clone showed up just a few times. V gene TRBV14 combines with J gene TRBJ1-2; 10 bases line up with TRBD1. Germline V lookup: CDR1 SGHDN, CDR2 FVKESK. The CDR3 length is 15 residues. The V and J ends lost 4 bases and 6 bases, in that order; junction bases with no gene match: 8. The CDR3 reads CASSPLIGTGDGYTF. The DNA of the CDR3 is TGTGCCAGCAGCCCACTGATCGGGACAGGGGATGGCTACACCTTC. The variable domain in full, with the rest retrieved from reference TRBV14 and TRBJ1-2, is EAGVTQFPSHSVIEKGQTVTLRCDPISGHDNLYWYRRVMGKEIKFLLHFVKESKQDESGMPNNRFLAERTGGTYSTLKVQPAELEDSGVYFCASSPLIGTGDGYTFGSGTRLTVV.

The V gene is TRBV10-3, the J gene TRBJ2-2; 9 nucleotides align to TRBD1. The CDR3 sequence is 14 residues long. Trimming cost V 11 bases and J 3 bases; bases outside gene matches: 7. The germline V gene encodes CDR1 ENHRY and CDR2 SYGVKD. The CDR3 here is CAALRTGDTGELFF. The DNA for the CDR3 is TGTGCCGCGCTCCGGACAGGGGACACCGGGGAGCTGTTTTTT.

The V and J genes are TRBV5-1 and TRBJ1-1, with 9 bases that match TRBD1. Germline V lookup: CDR1 SGHRS, CDR2 YFSETQ. The CDR3 extends over 14 amino acids. With 3 bases clipped from V and 4 bases from J, the junction kept 4 bases outside the gene matches. Here the CDR3 DNA reads TGCGCCAGCAGCTGGGGACAGGGACCCACTGAAGCTTTCTTT. As protein: CASSWGQGPTEAFF.